The 25 T cell receptor beta chains in this list originate from one sample, sequenced in a study of T cell responses to AZD1222 COVID-19 vaccine. Sequencing used immunoSEQ multiplex PCR; TCRdb keeps in-frame clones, though not all of them. The sample has some 94,000 clones, nearly 90% seen once. The sample in question was peripheral blood, obtained on day 0 of AZD1222 vaccination. The receptors shown here come from an adult in good health.

This clone was counted a single time. This sequence joins TRBV27 and TRBJ1-1; perhaps TRBD1 as D (5 bases). CDR1 MNHEY and CDR2 SMNVEV come from the germline V gene (reference sequence). The CDR3 is 11 residues long. Deletions cut 6 bases from V and 7 bases from J, with 9 bases between. The CDR3 coding sequence is TGTGCCAGCAGACACACAGGTGAAGCTTTCTTT. Translating it yields CASRHTGEAFF.

The chain uses TRBV7-6 and TRBJ1-4; D may be TRBD1 (6 bases). CDR1 SGHVS and CDR2 FNYEAQ come from the germline V gene. V was pared by 1 base and J by 8 bases, with 17 bases between. The CDR3 has 16 residues. The DNA for the CDR3 is TGTGCCAGCAGCTTAGGGCCCGGTAGGGGGGACGAAAAACTGTTTTTT. This gives the protein CASSLGPGRGDEKLFF.

The V call is TRBV19, the J call TRBJ1-2, with D unclear. This CDR3 spans 12 amino acids. Germline assignment: CDR1 LNHDA and CDR2 SQIVND (reference sequence). With 4 bases removed from V and 7 bases from J, the gap between germline ends came to 10 bases. The CDR3 here is CASSTAEGGYTF. CDR3 bases: TGTGCCAGTAGTACAGCCGAGGGTGGCTACACCTTC.

V is TRBV4-1 and J is TRBJ2-7; a weak D match, TRBD1 (6 bases). Germline CDR1 is MGHRA and CDR2 is YSYEKL. This CDR3 has 14 amino acids. The V gene lost 1 base and the J gene lost 4 bases, with 11 bases spanning the gap. The CDR3 DNA reads as TGCGCCAGCAGCCAAGCCTTAGGGACATACGAGCAGTACTTC. Its translation is CASSQALGTYEQYF.

V gene TRBV5-6 combines with J gene TRBJ1-2; TRBD1 matches at 7 bases. Unmatched junction bases numbered 6, after V lost 5 bases and J lost 2 bases. CDR3 length equals 14 residues. The V gene's germline CDR1 is SGHDT and CDR2 YYEEEE. CDR3 nucleotide sequence: TGTGCCAGCAGGGTTACAGGGGCAAACTATGGCTACACCTTC. This encodes CASRVTGANYGYTF.

V and J are TRBV6-4 and TRBJ1-1; 8 bases are a match to TRBD1. The CDR3 spans 18 residues. Germline assignment: CDR1 MRHNA and CDR2 SNTAGT. Unmatched junction bases numbered 18, after V lost 7 bases and J lost 2 bases. The CDR3 DNA follows: TGTGCCAGCACCTTAGACATCCCAGGGGGCCGGTTTAACACTGAAGCTTTCTTT. Protein product: CASTLDIPGGRFNTEAFF.

The V call is TRBV6-5, the J call TRBJ1-2; no clear D gene. The CDR3 is made up of 14 amino acids. CDR1 is MNHEY, CDR2 SVGAGI, per germline. Trimming pared 5 bases from V and 6 bases from J, leaving 16 bases between. The CDR3 here is CASSHVQSMDGYTF. CDR3 nucleotides: TGTGCCAGCAGTCACGTCCAGTCGATGGATGGCTACACCTTC.

The chain uses TRBV14 and TRBJ1-2; 9 bases map to TRBD1. CDR1 and CDR2 from the germline V gene are SGHDN and FVKESK. J gave up 2 bases and V 0 bases, and 7 bases lay outside the gene matches. CDR3 length: 17 amino acids. CDR3 bases: TGTGCCAGCAGCCAAGACTGGACAGGGGCGCTAAACTATGGCTACACCTTC. Amino acid sequence: CASSQDWTGALNYGYTF.

This chain links TRBV2 with TRBJ2-7; TRBD1 or TRBD2 may be the D gene (6 bases each). V was clipped by 6 bases and J by 8 bases, with 14 bases between them. The CDR3 spans 12 residues. Per germline, CDR1 SNHLY and CDR2 FYNNEI. CDR3 DNA sequence: TGTGCCAGCAGGAGAGGGGGGTATCAGCAGTACGTC. Protein: CASRRGGYQQYV.

This clone was seen a few times. This sequence joins TRBV11-3 and TRBJ2-1; TRBD2 matches 8 bases. CDR3 length: 15 residues. CDR1 is SGHNT and CDR2 is YENEEA in the germline V gene. The V segment lost 5 bases and the J segment 4 bases; nucleotides outside the gene matches: 7. CDR3 region: CASSQNSGKYNEQFF. As DNA, the CDR3 is TGTGCCAGCAGCCAAAATAGCGGGAAATACAATGAGCAGTTCTTC. Full variable domain (remainder filled in from reference TRBV11-3 and TRBJ2-1): EAGVVQSPRYKIIEKKQPVAFWCNPISGHNTLYWYLQNLGQGPELLIRYENEEAVDDSQLPKDRFSAERLKGVDSTLKIQPAELGDSAVYLCASSQNSGKYNEQFFGPGTRLTVL.

With regard to this clone: The identical CDR3 is also encoded by other nucleotide sequences in the sample. V gene TRBV29-1 combines with J gene TRBJ2-5, with D hard to call. CDR1 and CDR2 from the germline V gene are SQVTM and ANQGSEA. This CDR3 has 12 amino acids. Trimming pared 4 bases from V and 2 bases from J, leaving 8 bases between. CDR3 amino acids: CSVGAAQETQYF. The DNA of the CDR3 is TGCAGCGTTGGGGCAGCTCAAGAGACCCAGTACTTC.

The chain recombines TRBV6-5 with TRBJ1-5; D ambiguous. This CDR3 has 12 residues. Germline V CDR1 and CDR2: MNHEY, SVGAGI. V was cut by 6 bases and J by 13 bases, with 16 bases left in between. The CDR3 coding sequence is TGTGCCAGCAGCCCAGGTGGGAAAGTTCAGCATTTT. This encodes CASSPGGKVQHF.

V usage is TRBV12-5 and J usage is TRBJ1-5, with D maybe TRBD1 (5 bases). The CDR3 has 16 amino acids. The V and J ends lost 5 bases and 4 bases respectively, with 18 bases between them. CDR1 and CDR2 (germline): LGHNT, FRNRAP. DNA for the CDR3: TGTGCTAGTGGTCCGGGGACTTTGGGCGTGAATCAGCCCCAGCATTTT. This encodes CASGPGTLGVNQPQHF.

This clone was seen a few times. The chain links TRBV19 to TRBJ2-1; 12 bases match TRBD1. The length of the CDR3 is 17 residues. Germline V gene lookup returns CDR1 LNHDA and CDR2 SQIVND (reference sequence). V lost 6 bases to trimming and J lost 4 bases; unmatched junction nucleotides: 10. In DNA, the CDR3 is TGTGCCAGTAGCCCCTGGGACAGGGGGCGCGGGTACAATGAGCAGTTCTTC. Residues: CASSPWDRGRGYNEQFF.

The chain links TRBV7-2 to TRBJ2-5; D perhaps matches TRBD1 (5 bases). The CDR3 has 13 amino acids. Germline V gene sequence: CDR1 SGHTA, CDR2 FQGNSA. Trimming took 4 bases from V and 2 from J, leaving 8 bases between them. CDR3 nucleotide sequence: TGTGCCAGCAGCTACAGGACACAAGAGACCCAGTACTTC. Translation: CASSYRTQETQYF.

This clone turned up a few times. The rearrangement uses TRBV10-3 and TRBJ2-2; TRBD2 agrees at 8 bases. Germline lookup yields CDR1 ENHRY and CDR2 SYGVKD. V was pared by 6 bases and J by 3 bases, with 6 bases of the junction left unmatched. There are 15 residues in the CDR3. The chain's CDR3 is CAIRAGREDTGELFF. The DNA of the CDR3 is TGTGCCATCAGGGCTGGGCGGGAGGACACCGGGGAGCTGTTTTTT.

The V and J genes are TRBV4-3 and TRBJ1-5; 9 positions agree with TRBD1. The CDR3 totals 19 residues. The V gene end was trimmed by 1 base and the J gene end by 5 bases; junction bases not matched to a gene: 15. CDR1 is LGHNA and CDR2 is YSLEER in the germline V gene. The CDR3 DNA reads TGCGCCAGCAGCCAAGGGGCCCTACAGGGGGCAAGAGGGTATCAGCCCCAGCATTTT. Amino acids: CASSQGALQGARGYQPQHF.

This chain joins TRBV16 and TRBJ2-3; possible D gene TRBD2, 6 bases. Germline values: CDR1 KGHSY, CDR2 FQNENV. CDR3 size: 15 residues. Trimming stripped 2 bases from V and 2 bases from J, with 11 bases between. The chain's CDR3 is CASSQTRTITDTQYF. The CDR3 DNA reads TGTGCCAGCAGCCAAACCCGGACTATCACAGATACGCAGTATTTT.

The rearrangement uses TRBV19 and TRBJ1-4; perhaps TRBD1 as D (6 bases). CDR1 and CDR2 from the germline V gene are LNHDA and SQIVND (reference sequence). Trimming stripped 7 bases from V and 11 bases from J, with 23 bases between. CDR3 length: 15 residues. The CDR3: CASNTWAQGTRKLFF. CDR3 bases: TGTGCCAGTAACACCTGGGCGCAGGGGACTCGGAAACTGTTTTTT.

The chain joins TRBV2 to TRBJ2-3, with D unresolved. The CDR3 extends over 13 amino acids. V lost 5 bases and J 9 bases, leaving 15 bases between the germline ends. Germline assignment: CDR1 SNHLY and CDR2 FYNNEI. The CDR3 sequence is CASSNEGMGTQYF. The DNA for the CDR3 is TGTGCCAGCAGTAACGAAGGAATGGGCACGCAGTATTTT.

In the case of this clone: The identical CDR3 is also encoded by other nucleotide sequences in the sample. The CDR3 region is CATSDFGEQFF. CDR3 sequence (DNA): TGTGCCACCAGTGATTTCGGAGAGCAGTTCTTC. The rearrangement joins TRBV24-1 to TRBJ2-1, with unresolved D. V lost 1 base, J lost 10 bases, and 4 bases lay in between. The length of the CDR3 is 11 residues. In germline, CDR1 is KGHDR, CDR2 SFDVKD.

This chain connects TRBV4-2 to TRBJ1-2; 7 nucleotides agree with TRBD1. V was pared by 0 bases and J by 0 bases, with 7 bases of the junction left unmatched. Germline V gene data show CDR1 as LGHNA and CDR2 as YNFKEQ. This CDR3 is 17 amino acids long. CDR3 region: CASSQEILDRSNYGYTF. CDR3 coding DNA: TGTGCCAGCAGCCAAGAGATACTGGACAGGTCTAACTATGGCTACACCTTC.

The V call is TRBV25-1, the J call TRBJ1-4; the D gene is possibly TRBD1 (5 bases). Germline CDR1 MGHDK, CDR2 SYGVNS. The CDR3 totals 11 residues. Trimming cost V 11 bases and J 8 bases, with 12 bases left between them. The DNA of the CDR3 is TGTGCCTGCCAGGGCGGAGAAAAACTGTTTTTT. Translation: CACQGGEKLFF.

The chain combines TRBV19 with TRBJ2-2, with D possibly TRBD2 on 5 matching bases. Germline V gene lookup returns CDR1 LNHDA and CDR2 SQIVND (reference sequence). Deletions cut 6 bases from V and 4 bases from J, with 12 bases between. The CDR3 is 14 residues long. This chain's CDR3 is CASSEGSGTGELFF. The CDR3 DNA reads TGTGCCAGTAGCGAGGGATCTGGCACCGGGGAGCTGTTTTTT.

This chain connects TRBV11-1 to TRBJ2-7; 7 nucleotides line up with TRBD1. The CDR3 is 14 amino acids. Germline V CDR1 and CDR2: SGHAT, FQDESV (reference sequence). Trimming at V came to 5 bases and at J to 9 bases, leaving 13 bases not matched to a gene. The CDR3 bases are TGTGCCAGCAGCCCGACAGGGAACCTAAGAAGGCAGTACTTC. Its translation is CASSPTGNLRRQYF.